This T cell receptor beta chain originates from a study of OX40 agonist ivuxolimab in advanced cancers. Looking at the study overall: The drug used for patients, ivuxolimab, was an agonistic anti-OX40 (CD134) antibody. The study gave patients intravenous ivuxolimab at 0.01 to 10 mg/kg every 2 weeks. Study observations and caveats: CD4+ and CD8+ blood T cells expanded clonally by week 6 at 0.1 to 3.0 mg/kg.

Sampling of blood occurred at baseline, cycle 4 day 1, and cycle 7 day 1. The table came from immunoSEQ multiplex PCR; TCRdb's copy has only in-frame clones and leaves some out. The top ten hold 3.4% of the sample, which has 57,000 or so clones, around 83% seen once. Regarding this clone: The antigen is undetermined.

The source of this sequence is an adult with an advanced solid tumor such as melanoma, head and neck, liver or kidney cancer. Here the sequenced sample was CD4+ or CD8+ T cells sorted from blood, taken in a trial of the OX40 agonist ivuxolimab.

The CDR3 is CASSTILGPFLGATNEKLFF. As DNA, the CDR3 is TGTGCCAGCAGTACTATATTGGGACCCTTTCTCGGAGCAACTAATGAAAAACTGTTTTTT. The rearrangement links TRBV28 to TRBJ1-4; tentatively, D is TRBD1 (5 bases). Trimming cost V 5 bases and J 0 bases, with 25 bases left between them. The CDR3 has 20 amino acids. Germline V gene lookup returns CDR1 MDHEN and CDR2 SYDVKM.